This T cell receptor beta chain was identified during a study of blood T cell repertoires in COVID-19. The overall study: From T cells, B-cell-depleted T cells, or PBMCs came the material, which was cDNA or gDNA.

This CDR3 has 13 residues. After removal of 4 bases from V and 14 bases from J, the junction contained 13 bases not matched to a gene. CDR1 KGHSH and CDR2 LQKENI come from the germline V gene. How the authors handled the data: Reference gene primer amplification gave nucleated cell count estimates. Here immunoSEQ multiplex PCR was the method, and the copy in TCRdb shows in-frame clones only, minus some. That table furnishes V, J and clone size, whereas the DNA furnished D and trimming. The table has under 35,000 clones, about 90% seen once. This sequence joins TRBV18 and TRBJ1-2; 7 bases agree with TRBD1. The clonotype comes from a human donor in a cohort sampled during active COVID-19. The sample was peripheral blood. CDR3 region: CASSRSLQGHETF. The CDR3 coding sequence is TGTGCCAGCTCACGATCTCTACAGGGGCACGAAACCTTC.